This T cell receptor beta chain is from a study of OX40 agonist ivuxolimab in advanced cancers. The assay was immunoSEQ multiplex PCR, and TCRdb's table has in-frame clones only and misses some. Altogether under 80,000 clones are present, about 92% being singletons, with the ten largest covering about 9.1%. The CDR3 spans 16 residues. Looked up from germline, CDR1 is SGHDT and CDR2 is YYEEEE. Unmatched junction bases numbered 8, after V lost 2 bases and J lost 0 bases. Overall study findings and caveats: The study did not work out the antigen specificity of the expanded peripheral T cells. The mean number of expanded clones was higher in CD8+ T cells than in CD4+.

For this clone: What it binds is unknown.

Sequencing used CD4+ or CD8+ T cells sorted from blood, obtained in a trial of the OX40 agonist ivuxolimab. The chain links TRBV5-6 to TRBJ2-7; 7 positions agree with TRBD1. The TCR comes from an adult with an advanced solid tumor such as melanoma, head and neck, liver or kidney cancer. CDR3 amino acids: CASSLKGQANSYEQYF. The CDR3 nucleotides are TGTGCCAGCAGCTTAAAAGGACAGGCGAACTCCTACGAGCAGTACTTC.